One and the same sample provided the 19 T cell receptor beta chains below, sequenced in a study of T cell repertoires in cytomegalovirus infection. TCRdb reprocessed the reads with MiXCR, giving one entry per CDR3 protein. Among around 740,000 distinct CDR3 sequences listed, roughly a third were seen once. Sequencing was done on a sample of PBMCs. The receptors were sampled from a human donor in good health (CMV status not recorded). Some clones in this sample may be carry-over from other donors' samples.

This clonotype was detected once. A single base separates this from a much larger clone, so it may be a read error. The rearrangement links TRBV7-2 to TRBJ2-7; TRBD1 matches 10 bases. The CDR3 spans 15 residues. Looked up from germline, CDR1 is SGHTA and CDR2 is FQGNSA. With V trimmed by 6 bases and J by 5 bases, 10 bases remained unmatched. The CDR3 DNA reads TGTGCCAGCAGATTGCCCGGGACAGGGGCCAACGAGCAGTACTTC. This sequence encodes CASRLPGTGANEQYF.

This clonotype has a handful of counts. At one end, the junction sequence differs from germline, possibly due to a read error. The J gene is TRBJ2-5, the V gene TRBV7-7, with D perhaps matching TRBD2 (6 bases). Germline V lookup: CDR1 SSHAT, CDR2 FNYEAQ (reference sequence). This CDR3 region has 17 residues. CDR3: CASSLGSTGRGSETQYF. CDR3 bases: TGTGCTAGCAGCTTAGGATCTACGGGTCGGGGGAGTGAGACCCAGTACTTC.

This chain connects TRBV10-2 to TRBJ2-7; a weak D match, TRBD1 (6 bases). The V and J ends lost 3 bases and 3 bases respectively, with 12 bases between them. Germline lookup yields CDR1 WSHSY and CDR2 SAAADI. The CDR3 is 14 amino acids. Written as DNA, the CDR3 is TGCGCCAGCAGTGAAGCAGGGGATTACTACGAGCAGTACTTC. Its translation is CASSEAGDYYEQYF.

This sequence joins TRBV7-2 and TRBJ2-7; 11 positions agree with TRBD2. With 2 bases clipped from V and 4 bases from J, the junction kept 4 bases outside the gene matches. Germline V gene lookup returns CDR1 SGHTA and CDR2 FQGNSA. The CDR3 length is 15 residues. The CDR3 loop is CASSLMASGGYEQYF. The CDR3 coding sequence is TGTGCCAGCAGCTTAATGGCTAGCGGGGGGTACGAGCAGTACTTC.

This clonotype was observed a few times. The chain is built from TRBV6-1 and TRBJ2-1; tentative D call: TRBD1 (6 bases). CDR3 length: 15 amino acids. The germline V gene encodes CDR1 MNHNS and CDR2 SASEGT. V lost 3 bases to trimming and J lost 3 bases, with 12 bases between them. CDR3 residues: CASSERDISYNEQFF. The CDR3 nucleotides read TGTGCCAGCAGTGAGAGGGACATTAGCTACAATGAGCAGTTCTTC.

In this sample, this clonotype turned up once. The V and J genes are TRBV6-6 and TRBJ1-1, with D unclear. From germline, CDR1 is MNHNY and CDR2 SVGAGI (reference sequence). Between the trimmed V and J ends, which lost 2 bases and 11 bases, there was a span of 12 bases. The CDR3 has 12 residues. In nucleotides, the CDR3 is TGTGCCAGCAGTTACGGGGATCGTGGGGCTTTCTTT. It encodes CASSYGDRGAFF.

V is TRBV29-1 and J is TRBJ2-3; 11 nucleotides line up with TRBD2. Germline lookup yields CDR1 SQVTM and CDR2 ANQGSEA. J was trimmed by 1 base and V by 5 bases; bases with no gene match: 5. This CDR3 region has 15 residues. The CDR3 loop reads CSVTGTSGGTDTQYF. Here the CDR3 DNA reads TGCAGCGTTACCGGGACTAGCGGAGGCACAGATACGCAGTATTTT.

This clonotype was observed many times. V is TRBV28 and J is TRBJ2-7, with TRBD2 matching 13 bases. Germline values: CDR1 MDHEN, CDR2 SYDVKM. The CDR3 is 19 residues long. V shed 6 bases, J shed 1 base, and the junction held 15 bases outside the gene matches. In nucleotides, the CDR3 is TGTGCCAGCAGGCCGGGACTAGCGGGAAATGGAGGGAAGTCCTACGAGCAGTACTTC. It translates to CASRPGLAGNGGKSYEQYF.

There are a few counts of this clonotype. The V gene is TRBV14, the J gene TRBJ2-7; 8 positions agree with TRBD2. V was pared by 4 bases and J by 4 bases, with 6 bases of the junction left unmatched. The germline V gene encodes CDR1 SGHDN and CDR2 FVKESK. CDR3 length: 14 amino acids. The CDR3 is CASSPVGGAYEQYF. CDR3 DNA: TGTGCCAGCAGCCCAGTCGGGGGGGCTTACGAGCAGTACTTC.

The J gene is TRBJ2-5, the V gene TRBV5-6, with 7 bases fitting TRBD1. Germline values: CDR1 SGHDT, CDR2 YYEEEE. Trimming removed 3 bases from V and 2 bases from J; junction bases left unmatched: 4. This CDR3 region has 14 residues. Written as DNA, the CDR3 is TGTGCCAGCAGCTACGGGACAGTTCAAGAGACCCAGTACTTC. This gives the protein CASSYGTVQETQYF. The full variable domain, rest sourced from reference TRBV5-6 and TRBJ2-5, is DAGVTQSPTHLIKTRGQQVTLRCSPKSGHDTVSWYQQALGQGPQFIFQYYEEEERQRGNFPDRFSGHQFPNYSSELNVNALLLGDSALYLCASSYGTVQETQYFGPGTRLLVL.

This clonotype was counted at least ten times. The chain uses TRBV12-3 or TRBV12-4 and TRBJ2-3; D is unresolved. V was pared by 6 bases and J by 2 bases, with 21 bases between. The CDR3 loop spans 17 amino acids. The CDR3 sequence: CASSPGTHFSPTDTQYF. CDR3 DNA sequence: TGTGCCAGCAGCCCCGGAACACACTTTTCCCCCACAGATACGCAGTATTTT.

The CDR3 sequence: CASSLLGGISSSYNSPLHF. CDR3 DNA sequence: TGTGCCAGCAGTTTATTGGGGGGGATTTCCAGCTCCTATAATTCACCCCTCCACTTT. The chain couples TRBV28 to TRBJ1-6; the D gene is possibly TRBD1 (5 bases). V was trimmed by 1 base and J by 0 bases, leaving 16 bases between them. CDR3 length: 19 amino acids. Germline V gene lookup returns CDR1 MDHEN and CDR2 SYDVKM.

In this sample, this clonotype turned up once. The chain recombines TRBV5-1 with TRBJ2-1; no clear D gene. Trimming cost V 2 bases and J 5 bases, with 11 bases left between them. The CDR3 totals 14 residues. Germline CDR1 SGHRS, CDR2 YFSETQ. This CDR3 is CASSFGDNHNEQFF. The CDR3 nucleotides read TGCGCCAGCAGCTTCGGAGACAACCACAATGAGCAGTTCTTC.

The chain couples TRBV28 to TRBJ1-4, with a weak D call TRBD1 (5 bases). Trimming cost V 3 bases and J 4 bases, with 12 bases left between them. Germline-derived CDR1 and CDR2 are MDHEN and SYDVKM. There are 15 residues in the CDR3. CDR3 nucleotide sequence: TGTGCCAGCAGTTTGAGGGCAGGGATTAATGAAAAACTGTTTTTT. Protein sequence: CASSLRAGINEKLFF.

This sequence joins TRBV28 and TRBJ2-2; 7 bases agree with TRBD1. The ends lost 1 base at V and 5 bases at J; junction bases unmatched: 7. In germline, CDR1 is MDHEN, CDR2 SYDVKM. The CDR3 sequence is 16 residues long. CDR3 loop: CASSLYTRGRTGELFF. The CDR3 DNA reads TGTGCCAGCAGTTTATATACAAGGGGGCGGACCGGGGAGCTGTTTTTT.

CDR3 region: CASSSFLEQYF. CDR3 nucleotides: TGTGCCAGCAGCTCTTTCCTCGAGCAGTACTTC. The rearrangement uses TRBV11-1 and TRBJ2-7; no reliable D call. V was shortened by 4 bases and J by 6 bases, with 7 bases between the two germline ends. The CDR3 is 11 residues long. CDR1 and CDR2 from the germline V gene are SGHAT and FQDESV (reference sequence).

J is TRBJ1-6 and V is TRBV7-8; TRBD1 aligns across 11 bases. Germline assignment: CDR1 SGHVS and CDR2 FQNEAQ. The CDR3 covers 16 residues. The V and J ends lost 0 bases and 9 bases, in that order; junction bases with no gene match: 4. The CDR3 sequence is CASSLARGQGASPLHF. CDR3 nucleotides: TGTGCCAGCAGCTTAGCGCGAGGACAGGGGGCTTCACCCCTCCACTTT.

This clonotype has only a few counts. The genes are TRBV12-3 or TRBV12-4 and TRBJ1-2, with a weak D call TRBD1 (6 bases). The CDR3 sequence is 15 residues long. V shed 6 bases and J shed 5 bases, with 19 bases lying between them. DNA for the CDR3: TGTGCCAGCAGCTCCCCGGGGGGGCGATCTTATGGCTACACCTTC. Translation: CASSSPGGRSYGYTF.

V and J are TRBV20-1 and TRBJ2-7; 10 bases line up with TRBD1. CDR3 length: 13 residues. The germline CDR1 and CDR2 sequences are DFQATT and SNEGSKA (reference sequence). J lost 5 bases, V lost 3 bases, and 4 bases had no gene match. CDR3 in amino acids: CSASRDRGHEQYF. In nucleotides, the CDR3 is TGCAGTGCTAGCCGGGACAGGGGCCACGAGCAGTACTTC.